Presented here are 5 T cell receptor beta chains from one specimen sequenced in a study of blood T cell repertoires in COVID-19. TCRdb's copy holds only in-frame clones and misses some; the assay was immunoSEQ multiplex PCR. The data hold about 74,000 clones, with roughly 80% observed a single time. The sequenced material came from peripheral blood. These receptors came from a man aged 80 or over with acute or convalescent COVID-19.

This rearrangement joins TRBV7-2 to TRBJ2-7; TRBD2 agrees at 12 bases. This CDR3 comprises 18 residues. V lost 1 base and J lost 0; bases outside the gene matches: 7. Germline lookup yields CDR1 SGHTA and CDR2 FQGNSA. The CDR3 loop is CASSLGGRLAGVSYEQYF. The CDR3 DNA sequence: TGTGCCAGCAGCTTAGGAGGGCGACTAGCGGGAGTCTCCTACGAGCAGTACTTC.

The chain employs TRBV20-1 and TRBJ2-2; tentatively, D is TRBD2 (6 bases). Trimming removed 6 bases at V and 4 bases at J, with 6 bases between. CDR3 length: 11 residues. Germline assignment: CDR1 DFQATT and CDR2 SNEGSKA (reference sequence). The CDR3: CSAGGTGELFF. The CDR3, as DNA: TGCAGTGCGGGGGGCACCGGGGAGCTGTTTTTT.

This clone was picked up a small number of times. The CDR3, as DNA: TGTGCCAGCAGTTCGATTCTGGGAGCCCCAGAGACCCAGTACTTC. Amino acid sequence: CASSSILGAPETQYF. This chain uses TRBV7-2 with TRBJ2-5; D possibly corresponds to TRBD2 (5 bases). The CDR3 is 15 residues long. V lost 6 bases and J 4 bases, leaving 18 bases between the germline ends. CDR1 and CDR2 from the germline V gene are SGHTA and FQGNSA.

J is TRBJ2-7 and V is TRBV19, with D possibly TRBD1 on 6 matching bases. CDR1 and CDR2 from the germline V gene are LNHDA and SQIVND (reference sequence). CDR3 length: 12 amino acids. Trimming cost V 6 bases and J 6 bases, with 12 bases left between them. The CDR3 bases are TGTGCCAGTAGCGACAGGTATGGCGAGCAGTACTTC. Its protein product is CASSDRYGEQYF.

V and J are TRBV27 and TRBJ1-4; 7 nucleotides agree with TRBD1. After removal of 5 bases from V and 4 bases from J, the junction contained 7 bases not matched to a gene. Germline V gives CDR1 MNHEY, CDR2 SMNVEV (reference sequence). The CDR3 is 15 residues long. CDR3 protein: CASSPRDSLNEKLFF. DNA for the CDR3: TGTGCCAGCAGTCCCCGGGACAGCCTTAATGAAAAACTGTTTTTT.